This T cell receptor beta chain appears in the sequencing data of a study of cytomegalovirus exposure and HLA in healthy donors. CDR3 length: 15 residues. Trimming pared 4 bases from V and 8 bases from J, leaving 21 bases between. Germline CDR1 SGDLS, CDR2 YYNGEE. General observations from the study: Earlier findings revealed that most TCR beta V segments proved productive either about 87% or about 30% of the time. Reportedly, a later analysis found an Asian-associated ancestry cluster had fewer N-insertions than the roughly 700-donor mean.

On this clone itself: Its antigen is unidentified.

The PCR used 60 Vbeta and 13 Jbeta primers. Sequenced by immunoSEQ multiplex PCR; TCRdb stores in-frame clones only, minus some. The sample comprises around 150,000 clones, 70% to 90% of which are singletons, and around 2.1% rests with the top ten. Likely unrecorded immune exposures existed in these nominally healthy donors. The clonotype was recovered from a man between 18 and 35 years old in good health and CMV-seropositive. The sequenced sample was PBMCs. The chain joins TRBV9 to TRBJ1-2; weak D call: TRBD1 (6 bases). CDR3 amino acids: CASSLSTGGSEGYTF. For the CDR3, the DNA is TGTGCCAGCAGCCTTTCCACGGGGGGCTCGGAGGGCTACACCTTC.